This TCR beta chain was sequenced in a study of cytomegalovirus exposure and HLA in healthy donors. At the level of the study: The same platform as the 500 to 700 first-cohort repertoires was used for the roughly 130 validation repertoires, a later analysis reported.

Study findings and constraints: TCR clusters originating in the first cohort tended to co-occur in the roughly 110 validation repertoires, according to a later analysis. Usually a TCR sequence was rare, but some public TCRs were found in many donors.

Donors came from a validation cohort of over a hundred subjects, distinct from the first 666-subject cohort. Germline V gene sequence: CDR1 MDHEN, CDR2 SYDVKM. The CDR3 has 15 residues. Trimming removed 8 bases from V and 4 bases from J; junction bases left unmatched: 10. With respect to this clone: The antigen is not known.

Profiling relied on immunoSEQ multiplex PCR, and the TCRdb table lists in-frame clones only, not all of them. Among about 280,000 clones, approximately 87% were seen once, and the ten largest hold around 0.9%. The gene calls are TRBV28 and TRBJ2-1; 8 nucleotides align to TRBD1. The source of this sequence is a young woman in good health and CMV-seronegative. Sequencing was performed on PBMCs. The CDR3 loop reads CASRGQGGGYNEQFF. DNA for the CDR3: TGTGCCAGCCGAGGACAGGGTGGCGGGTACAATGAGCAGTTCTTC.